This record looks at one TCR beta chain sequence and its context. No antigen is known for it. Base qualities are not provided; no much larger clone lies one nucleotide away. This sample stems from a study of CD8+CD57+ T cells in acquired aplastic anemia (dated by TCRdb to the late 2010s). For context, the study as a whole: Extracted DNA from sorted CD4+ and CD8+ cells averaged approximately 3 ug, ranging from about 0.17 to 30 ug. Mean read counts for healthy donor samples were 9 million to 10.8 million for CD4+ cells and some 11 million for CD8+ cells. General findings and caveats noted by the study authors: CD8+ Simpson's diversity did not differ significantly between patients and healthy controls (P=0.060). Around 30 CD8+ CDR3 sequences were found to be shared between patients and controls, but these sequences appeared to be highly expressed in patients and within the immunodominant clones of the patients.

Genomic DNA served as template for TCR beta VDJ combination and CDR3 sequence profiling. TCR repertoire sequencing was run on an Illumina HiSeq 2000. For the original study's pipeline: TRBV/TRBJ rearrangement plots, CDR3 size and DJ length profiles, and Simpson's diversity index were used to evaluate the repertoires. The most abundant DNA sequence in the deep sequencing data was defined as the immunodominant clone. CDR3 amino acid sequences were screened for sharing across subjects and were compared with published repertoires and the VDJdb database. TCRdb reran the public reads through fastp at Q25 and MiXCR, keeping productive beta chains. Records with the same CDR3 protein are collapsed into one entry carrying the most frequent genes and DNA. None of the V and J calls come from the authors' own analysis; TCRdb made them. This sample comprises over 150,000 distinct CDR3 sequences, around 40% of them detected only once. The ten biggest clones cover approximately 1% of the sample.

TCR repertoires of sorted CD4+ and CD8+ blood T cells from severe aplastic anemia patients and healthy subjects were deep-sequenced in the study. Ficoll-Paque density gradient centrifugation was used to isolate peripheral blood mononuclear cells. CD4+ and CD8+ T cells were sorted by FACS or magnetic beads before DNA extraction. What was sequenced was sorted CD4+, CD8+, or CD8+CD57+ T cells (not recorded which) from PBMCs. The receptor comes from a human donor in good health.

Read as DNA, the sequence is TGTGCCAGCAGTTCCCTCGGGAGCGGGGGGGGGAATGAGCAGTTCTTC. Translation gives CASSSLGSGGGNEQFF. Recombination linked TRBV12-3 or TRBV12-4 to TRBJ2-1, with TRBD2 identical over 10 junction bases. From the cysteine through the phenylalanine, the CDR3 covers 16 amino acids. Here the CDR3 DNA is all that survives: 48 bases in frame from base 1. At the junction V is shortened by 4 bases and J by 7 bases; bases outside the gene matches: 10.